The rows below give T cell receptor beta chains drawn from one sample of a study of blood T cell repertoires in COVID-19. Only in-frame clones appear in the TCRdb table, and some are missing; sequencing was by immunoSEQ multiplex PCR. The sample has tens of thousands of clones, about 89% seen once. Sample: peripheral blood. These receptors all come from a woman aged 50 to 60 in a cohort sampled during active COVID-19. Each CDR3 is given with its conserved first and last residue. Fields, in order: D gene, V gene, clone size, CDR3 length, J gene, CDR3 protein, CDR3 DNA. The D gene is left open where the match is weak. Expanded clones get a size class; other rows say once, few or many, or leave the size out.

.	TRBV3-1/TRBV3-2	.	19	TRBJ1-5	CASSPSPGWTPYSNQPQHF	TGTGCCAGCAGCCCGAGTCCAGGCTGGACACCTTATAGCAATCAGCCCCAGCATTTT
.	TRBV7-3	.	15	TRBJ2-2	CASSLSGVVAGELFF	TGTGCCAGCTCCCTGAGCGGAGTCGTCGCCGGGGAGCTGTTTTTT
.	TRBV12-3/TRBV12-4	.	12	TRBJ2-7	CASSFGAGEQYF	TGTGCCAGCAGTTTCGGAGCGGGCGAGCAGTACTTC
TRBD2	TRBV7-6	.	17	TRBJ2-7	CASSQKPGTSASYEQYF	TGTGCCAGCAGCCAAAAGCCGGGGACTAGCGCCTCCTACGAGCAGTACTTC
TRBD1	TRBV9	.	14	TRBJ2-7	CASSPRQGPYEQYF	TGTGCCAGCAGCCCCAGACAGGGACCCTACGAGCAGTACTTC
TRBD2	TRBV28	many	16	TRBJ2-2	CASSPVPAGGGGELFF	TGTGCCAGCAGCCCCGTCCCGGCGGGGGGGGGCGGGGAGCTGTTTTTT
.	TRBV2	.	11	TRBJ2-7	CASSGGYEQYF	TGTGCCAGCAGTGGCGGCTACGAGCAGTACTTC
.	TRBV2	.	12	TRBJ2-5	CASKTMGETQYF	TGTGCCAGCAAGACTATGGGGGAGACCCAGTACTTC
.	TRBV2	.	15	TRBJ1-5	CASSEALSRGQPQHF	TGTGCCAGCAGTGAAGCGCTTAGCAGGGGTCAGCCCCAGCATTTT
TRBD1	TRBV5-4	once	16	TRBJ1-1	CASSLWTGGAWTEAFF	TGTGCCAGCAGCTTGTGGACAGGGGGCGCATGGACTGAAGCTTTCTTT
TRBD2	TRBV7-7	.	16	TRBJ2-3	CASSLGTSGSTDTQYF	TGTGCTAGCAGCTTAGGGACTAGCGGGAGCACAGATACGCAGTATTTT
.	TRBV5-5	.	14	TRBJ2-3	CASSPGHLTDTQYF	TGTGCCAGCAGCCCGGGACATCTCACAGATACGCAGTATTTT
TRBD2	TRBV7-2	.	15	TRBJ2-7	CASSSTSGWAYEQYF	TGTGCCAGCAGCTCGACTAGCGGGTGGGCCTACGAGCAGTACTTC
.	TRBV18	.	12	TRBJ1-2	CASSSFPYGYTF	TGTGCCAGCTCATCCTTCCCTTATGGCTACACCTTC
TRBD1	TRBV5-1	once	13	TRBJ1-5	CASRYGQDQPQHF	TGCGCCAGCAGATATGGACAGGATCAGCCCCAGCATTTT
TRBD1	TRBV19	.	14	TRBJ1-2	CASRTGQGYYGYTF	TGTGCCAGTAGAACGGGACAGGGGTACTATGGCTACACCTTC
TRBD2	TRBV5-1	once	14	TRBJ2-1	CASSATGLVLEQFF	TGCGCCAGCAGCGCTACGGGACTAGTACTTGAGCAGTTCTTC
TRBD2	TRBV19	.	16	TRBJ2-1	CASTSGGGARDNEQFF	TGTGCCAGTACATCCGGCGGGGGGGCCAGGGACAATGAGCAGTTCTTC
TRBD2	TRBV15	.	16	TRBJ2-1	CATSRTSGSSYNEQFF	TGTGCCACCAGCAGGACTAGCGGGAGCTCCTACAATGAGCAGTTCTTC
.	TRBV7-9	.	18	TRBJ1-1	CASSPHPGLSFGSTEAFF	TGTGCCAGCAGCCCACATCCGGGACTGAGTTTCGGTAGCACTGAAGCTTTCTTT
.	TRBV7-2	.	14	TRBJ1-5	CASSPAGRNQPQHF	TGTGCCAGCAGCCCGGCGGGGCGTAATCAGCCCCAGCATTTT
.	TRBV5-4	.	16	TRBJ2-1	CASSFGGKTFSNEQFF	TGTGCCAGCAGCTTCGGCGGGAAGACTTTCTCCAATGAGCAGTTCTTC
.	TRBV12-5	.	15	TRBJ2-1	CASGLSRVAYNEQFF	TGTGCTAGTGGTTTGAGCAGGGTAGCCTACAATGAGCAGTTCTTC
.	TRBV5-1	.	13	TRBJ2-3	CASGGFSTDTQYF	TGCGCCAGCGGGGGGTTTAGCACAGATACGCAGTATTTT
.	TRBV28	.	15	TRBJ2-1	CASSPGGGPYNEQFF	TGTGCCAGCAGCCCAGGGGGAGGACCCTACAATGAGCAGTTCTTC
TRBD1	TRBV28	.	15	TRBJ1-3	CASRTGIFSGNTIYF	TGTGCCAGCAGGACAGGGATATTCTCTGGAAACACCATATATTTT
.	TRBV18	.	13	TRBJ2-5	CASSPRSQETQYF	TGTGCCAGCTCACCTCGCAGCCAAGAGACCCAGTACTTC
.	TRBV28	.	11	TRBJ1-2	CASTGNYGYTF	TGTGCCAGCACGGGAAACTATGGCTACACCTTC
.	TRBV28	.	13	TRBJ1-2	CASSLTQAYGYTF	TGTGCCAGCAGTTTGACACAGGCCTATGGCTACACCTTC
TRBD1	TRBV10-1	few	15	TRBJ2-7	CASSPGGLESYEQYF	TGCGCCAGCTCACCAGGGGGCTTGGAATCCTACGAGCAGTACTTC
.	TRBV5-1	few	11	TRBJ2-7	CASTLGGGLHF	TGCGCCAGCACCCTGGGTGGAGGGTTGCACTTC
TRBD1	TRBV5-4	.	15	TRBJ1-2	CASREGQGRTYGYTF	TGTGCCAGCAGGGAAGGACAGGGTAGGACCTATGGCTACACCTTC
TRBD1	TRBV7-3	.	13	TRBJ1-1	CASSLTGMTEAFF	TGTGCCAGCAGCTTGACAGGGATGACTGAAGCTTTCTTT
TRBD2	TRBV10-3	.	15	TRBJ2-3	CAISASRGGTDTQYF	TGTGCCATCAGTGCCTCGCGGGGGGGCACAGATACGCAGTATTTT
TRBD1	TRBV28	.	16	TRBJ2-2	CASSLRDRGYTGELFF	TGTGCCAGCAGTCTCCGGGACAGGGGATACACCGGGGAGCTGTTTTTT
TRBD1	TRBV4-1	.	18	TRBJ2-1	CASSGTGGTHSYYNEQFF	TGCGCCAGCAGTGGGACAGGGGGAACTCATTCCTACTACAATGAGCAGTTCTTC
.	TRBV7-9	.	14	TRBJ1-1	CASSSGLMNTEAFF	TGTGCCAGCAGCTCGGGACTTATGAACACTGAAGCTTTCTTT
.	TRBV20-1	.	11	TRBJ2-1	CSASAYNEQFF	TGCAGTGCCTCAGCCTACAATGAGCAGTTCTTC
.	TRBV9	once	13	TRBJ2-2	CASSPPNTGELFF	TGTGCCAGCAGCCCTCCTAACACCGGGGAGCTGTTTTTT
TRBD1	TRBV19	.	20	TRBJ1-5	CASSIITGTDFLNSNQPQHF	TGTGCCAGTAGTATCATCACCGGGACAGATTTTTTGAATAGCAATCAGCCCCAGCATTTT
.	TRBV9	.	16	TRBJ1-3	CASGSMGTNSGNTIYF	TGTGCCAGCGGGAGCATGGGAACAAACTCTGGAAACACCATATATTTT
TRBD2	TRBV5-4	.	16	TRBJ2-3	CASSRNRLAFADTQYF	TGTGCCAGCAGCCGGAACCGACTAGCGTTTGCAGATACGCAGTATTTT
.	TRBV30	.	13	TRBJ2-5	CAWTPGPQETQYF	TGTGCCTGGACTCCAGGGCCCCAAGAGACCCAGTACTTC
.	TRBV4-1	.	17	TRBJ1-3	CASSQDRQVISGNTIYF	TGCGCCAGCAGCCAGGATAGACAGGTCATCTCTGGAAACACCATATATTTT
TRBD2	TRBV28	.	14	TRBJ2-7	CASSNGLAGHEQYF	TGTGCCAGCAGTAATGGACTAGCGGGTCACGAGCAGTACTTC
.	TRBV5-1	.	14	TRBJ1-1	CASSSQGVNTEAFF	TGCGCCAGCAGTTCACAGGGAGTGAACACTGAAGCTTTCTTT
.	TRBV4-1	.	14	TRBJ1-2	CASSQESQFNGYTF	TGCGCCAGCAGCCAAGAATCCCAGTTCAATGGCTACACCTTC
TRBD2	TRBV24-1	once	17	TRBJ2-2	CATSDSGTGGRIGELFF	TGTGCCACCAGTGATTCGGGGACGGGGGGACGCATAGGGGAGCTGTTTTTT
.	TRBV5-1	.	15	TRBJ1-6	CASSLVGGINSPLHF	TGCGCCAGCAGCTTGGTCGGGGGGATAAATTCACCCCTCCACTTT
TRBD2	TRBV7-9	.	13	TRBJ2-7	CASGRGGGYEQYF	TGTGCCAGCGGGAGGGGTGGAGGATACGAGCAGTACTTC
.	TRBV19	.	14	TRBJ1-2	CASSIARQTKGYTF	TGTGCCAGTAGTATAGCTCGACAGACCAAGGGCTACACCTTC
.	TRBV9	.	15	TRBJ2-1	CASSPGQGRLNEQFF	TGTGCCAGCAGCCCTGGGCAGGGAAGGTTGAATGAGCAGTTCTTC
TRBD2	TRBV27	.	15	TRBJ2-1	CASSLLAGGRGEQFF	TGTGCCAGCAGTCTACTAGCGGGAGGTCGGGGTGAGCAGTTCTTC
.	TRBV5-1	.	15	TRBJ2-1	CASSRDLSTYNEQFF	TGCGCCAGCAGCCGGGATCTATCTACGTACAATGAGCAGTTCTTC
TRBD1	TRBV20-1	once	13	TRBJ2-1	CSASDRVNNEQFF	TGCAGTGCTAGTGACAGGGTAAACAATGAGCAGTTCTTC
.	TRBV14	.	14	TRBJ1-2	CASSPGVVGYGYTF	TGTGCCAGCAGCCCCGGGGTAGTAGGCTATGGCTACACCTTC
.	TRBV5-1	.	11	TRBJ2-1	CASSSDNEQFF	TGCGCCAGCAGCTCCGACAATGAGCAGTTCTTC